The 16 T cell receptor beta chains below come from one sample, sequenced in a study of cytomegalovirus exposure and HLA in healthy donors. Only in-frame clones appear in the TCRdb table, and some are missing; sequencing was by immunoSEQ multiplex PCR. The sample has approximately 200,000 clones; 70% to 90% are singletons. Sample: PBMCs. These TCRs come from a woman between 18 and 30 years old in good health and CMV-seronegative.

The chain links TRBV4-2 to TRBJ2-1; the match to TRBD2 covers 7 bases. Germline V gene sequence: CDR1 LGHNA, CDR2 YNFKEQ. The CDR3 sequence is 13 residues long. V gave up 1 base and J gave up 9 bases; unmatched junction bases: 3. CDR3 bases: TGTGCCAGCAGCCAAGTGGAGCGGGGTGAGCAGTTCTTC. It yields the protein CASSQVERGEQFF.

This sequence joins TRBV6-1 and TRBJ2-7, with 10 positions matching TRBD2. The CDR3 consists of 15 residues. The germline V gene has CDR1 MNHNS and CDR2 SASEGT. V was clipped by 5 bases and J by 4 bases; unmatched bases: 8. CDR3 amino acids: CASSSFSGRWYEQYF. The DNA for the CDR3 is TGTGCCAGCAGTTCTTTTAGCGGGAGGTGGTACGAGCAGTACTTC.

J is TRBJ1-2 and V is TRBV14, with TRBD1 identical over 7 bases. The J segment lost 4 bases and the V segment lost 6 bases, leaving 5 bases of the junction unmatched. From germline, CDR1 is SGHDN and CDR2 FVKESK. This CDR3 spans 13 amino acids. The CDR3 reads CASSVRGVYGYTF. In DNA form, the CDR3 reads TGTGCCAGCAGTGTCAGGGGGGTCTATGGCTACACCTTC.

The chain carries TRBV6-5 and TRBJ1-1, with TRBD1 matching over 7 bases. J was trimmed by 5 bases and V by 8 bases; bases with no gene match: 14. Germline values: CDR1 MNHEY, CDR2 SVGAGI. The CDR3 has 15 residues. CDR3 coding DNA: TGTGCCAGCCGGGCGGCAGGGGGAGTTAGTACTGAAGCTTTCTTT. Protein product: CASRAAGGVSTEAFF.

This clone was seen a single time. The chain couples TRBV29-1 to TRBJ2-7; 8 positions agree with TRBD1. This CDR3 is built from 14 residues. Unmatched junction bases numbered 8, after V lost 6 bases and J lost 1 base. Germline V lookup: CDR1 SQVTM, CDR2 ANQGSEA. The CDR3 reads CSVVRDRGSYEQYF. For the CDR3, the DNA is TGCAGCGTAGTACGCGACAGGGGTTCCTACGAGCAGTACTTC.

This chain links TRBV6-5 with TRBJ2-2; D is perhaps TRBD1 (5 bases). Trimming pared 0 bases from V and 6 bases from J, leaving 8 bases between. The CDR3 runs 14 residues. In germline, CDR1 is MNHEY, CDR2 SVGAGI. CDR3 sequence: CASSYSSGSGELFF. CDR3 sequence (DNA): TGTGCCAGCAGTTACTCATCAGGGTCCGGGGAGCTGTTTTTT.

This clone was observed a single time. This CDR3 is CASSPNGLAVDEQFF. In DNA form, the CDR3 reads TGTGCCAGCAGTCCTAACGGACTAGCCGTCGATGAGCAGTTCTTC. This chain uses TRBV6-4 with TRBJ2-1; 8 positions agree with TRBD2. This CDR3 is built from 15 residues. In germline, CDR1 is MRHNA, CDR2 SNTAGT. V trimming: 5 bases; J trimming: 8 bases; junction bases outside the gene matches: 11.

The sample holds a few counts of this clone. This sequence joins TRBV9 and TRBJ2-5; no clear D. The CDR3 sequence is 15 residues long. Between the trimmed V and J ends, which lost 0 bases and 3 bases, there was a span of 12 bases. CDR1 is SGDLS, CDR2 YYNGEE, per germline. The CDR3 reads CASSVALSTKETQYF. For the CDR3, the DNA is TGTGCCAGCAGCGTAGCTCTGTCCACTAAAGAGACCCAGTACTTC.

This chain uses TRBV7-2 with TRBJ2-7; 13 nucleotides match TRBD2. With 6 bases clipped from V and 4 bases from J, the junction kept 3 bases outside the gene matches. The CDR3 length is 14 residues. The V gene's germline CDR1 is SGHTA and CDR2 FQGNSA. The CDR3 spells CASRTGLAGYEQYF. CDR3 nucleotide sequence: TGTGCCAGCAGGACGGGACTAGCGGGATACGAGCAGTACTTC.

This rearrangement joins TRBV25-1 to TRBJ1-1, with D tentatively TRBD1 (5 bases). With 6 bases removed from V and 3 bases from J, the gap between germline ends came to 17 bases. This CDR3 is built from 15 residues. Germline CDR1 reads MGHDK; CDR2 reads SYGVNS. DNA of the CDR3: TGTGCCAGCAGAAAAAAAGGGGTGGCGTACACTGAAGCTTTCTTT. This codes for CASRKKGVAYTEAFF.

Points on this clone: The sample carries other DNA sequences with the same CDR3. The chain uses TRBV7-2 and TRBJ2-7; 8 nucleotides match TRBD1. V trimming: 3 bases; J trimming: 4 bases; junction bases outside the gene matches: 5. The CDR3 consists of 14 residues. The germline V gene encodes CDR1 SGHTA and CDR2 FQGNSA. DNA for the CDR3: TGTGCCAGCAGCTTTGGACAGGGTGGGTACGAGCAGTACTTC. It translates to CASSFGQGGYEQYF. Looking up the rest from reference TRBV7-2 and TRBJ2-7 gives the full variable domain: GAGVSQSPSNKVTEKGKDVELRCDPISGHTALYWYRQSLGQGLEFLIYFQGNSAPDKSGLPSDRFSAERTGGSVSTLTIQRTQQEDSAVYLCASSFGQGGYEQYFGPGTRLTVT.

The chain is built from TRBV18 and TRBJ2-1, with 8 bases that match TRBD1. This CDR3 contains 14 residues. The V and J ends lost 5 bases and 9 bases, in that order; junction bases with no gene match: 9. Per germline, CDR1 KGHSH and CDR2 LQKENI. CDR3 loop: CASSKQGDLGEQFF. The CDR3 nucleotides read TGTGCCAGCTCAAAACAGGGGGACCTGGGTGAGCAGTTCTTC.

The J gene is TRBJ2-7, the V gene TRBV27, with 9 bases fitting TRBD2. This CDR3 contains 15 residues. Germline V lookup: CDR1 MNHEY, CDR2 SMNVEV (reference sequence). J was trimmed by 2 bases and V by 5 bases; bases with no gene match: 7. CDR3 residues: CASSIAGGLAYEQYF. The CDR3 DNA is TGTGCCAGCAGTATCGCGGGGGGGTTGGCCTACGAGCAGTACTTC.

V usage is TRBV6-9 and J usage is TRBJ2-3; 16 bases fit TRBD2. The CDR3 is made up of 20 amino acids. Germline CDR1 MNHGY, CDR2 SVAAGI. J gave up 1 base and V 4 bases, and 11 bases lay outside the gene matches. In DNA, the CDR3 is TGTGCCAGCAGTTTTCTTATGGGACTAGCGGGAGGGCCGGGCACAGATACGCAGTATTTT. It codes for CASSFLMGLAGGPGTDTQYF.

V gene TRBV28 combines with J gene TRBJ2-1; perhaps TRBD2 as D (6 bases). Per the germline V gene, CDR1 is MDHEN and CDR2 is SYDVKM. Trimming cost V 5 bases and J 8 bases, with 19 bases left between them. The CDR3 is 15 residues long. The CDR3 reads CASSEPGRRGDEQFF. The CDR3 DNA reads TGTGCCAGCAGTGAGCCGGGACGGCGGGGCGATGAGCAGTTCTTC.

V and J are TRBV4-1 and TRBJ1-4; 8 bases fit TRBD1. Germline V gene data show CDR1 as MGHRA and CDR2 as YSYEKL. Losses at the gene ends were 3 bases for V and 1 base for J; bases not matched to a gene: 1. The CDR3 is 15 amino acids. CDR3 protein: CASSHGQGTNEKLFF. The CDR3 coding sequence is TGCGCCAGCAGCCATGGACAGGGAACTAATGAAAAACTGTTTTTT.